These 25 T cell receptor beta chains came from one sample sequenced in a study of identical twins. TCRdb analysed the 5' RACE reads with MiXCR anew, one entry per CDR3 protein. The sample has around 960,000 distinct CDR3 sequences; 12% are singletons. The sample also formed part of further work on yellow fever vaccine responses in identical twins.

Material for sequencing was PBMCs. The source is a woman aged 18-35 years in good health.

This clonotype was counted many times. This rearrangement joins TRBV12-3 or TRBV12-4 to TRBJ2-3; D unresolved. There are 14 residues in the CDR3. Trimming stripped 6 bases from V and 3 bases from J, with 13 bases between. CDR3 sequence reads: CASSPGRLTDTQYF. The CDR3 region has the DNA TGTGCCAGCAGCCCCGGCCGGTTAACAGATACGCAGTATTTT.

The V and J genes are TRBV19 and TRBJ1-6; D might be TRBD1 (6 bases). From germline, CDR1 is LNHDA and CDR2 SQIVND (reference sequence). Trimming took off 4 bases at V and 9 bases at J, with 10 bases between the two ends. The CDR3 has 13 residues. CDR3 DNA: TGTGCCAGTAGTAACAGGGAGAGTTCACCCCTCCACTTT. Its protein product is CASSNRESSPLHF.

J is TRBJ2-1 and V is TRBV12-3 or TRBV12-4; D is unresolved. V was trimmed by 2 bases and J by 5 bases, leaving 7 bases between them. This CDR3 contains 13 residues. In DNA, the CDR3 is TGTGCCAGCAGTTTATCGACAAACAATGAGCAGTTCTTC. This translates into CASSLSTNNEQFF.

This clonotype was detected only a few times. The chain has TRBV20-1 and TRBJ2-3; D is undetermined. V gave up 2 bases and J gave up 2 bases, with 8 bases separating them. The CDR3 contains 13 residues. Germline CDR1 is DFQATT and CDR2 is SNEGSKA (reference sequence). This CDR3 is CSARSGYTDTQYF. CDR3 bases: TGCAGTGCTAGATCTGGGTACACAGATACGCAGTATTTT.

V gene TRBV19 combines with J gene TRBJ1-1; 9 bases agree with TRBD1. The junction had 3 bases not matched to a gene; V was cut back by 6 bases and J by 1 base. Germline V gene sequence: CDR1 LNHDA, CDR2 SQIVND (reference sequence). The CDR3 extends over 14 amino acids. DNA for the CDR3: TGTGCCAGTAGGAAACAGGGGGCGAACACTGAAGCTTTCTTT. Amino acid sequence: CASRKQGANTEAFF. The full variable domain, completed using reference TRBV19 and TRBJ1-1, is DGGITQSPKYLFRKEGQNVTLSCEQNLNHDAMYWYRQDPGQGLRLIYYSQIVNDFQKGDIAEGYSVSREKKESFPLTVTSAQKNPTAFYLCASRKQGANTEAFFGQGTRLTVV.

The V gene is TRBV11-1, the J gene TRBJ2-1; 9 positions match TRBD2. In germline, CDR1 is SGHAT, CDR2 FQDESV (reference sequence). CDR3 length: 18 residues. V was clipped by 0 bases and J by 6 bases; unmatched bases: 12. As DNA, the CDR3 is TGTGCCAGCAGCTTAGCGCGTACTAGCGGGTACGACCCCAATGAGCAGTTCTTC. This codes for CASSLARTSGYDPNEQFF.

The rearrangement joins TRBV4-1 to TRBJ2-7; the match to TRBD1 covers 7 bases. The J segment lost 5 bases and the V segment lost 3 bases, leaving 7 bases of the junction unmatched. The CDR3 spans 14 residues. The germline V gene encodes CDR1 MGHRA and CDR2 YSYEKL. This CDR3 is CASSQNRGANEQYV. Here the CDR3 DNA reads TGCGCCAGCAGCCAGAACAGGGGAGCCAACGAGCAGTACGTC.

The chain carries TRBV6-1 and TRBJ1-4; D is possibly TRBD1 (6 bases). The germline V and J ends were trimmed by 11 bases and 1 base, with 11 bases remaining between them. The CDR3 covers 13 residues. Per germline, CDR1 MNHNS and CDR2 SASEGT. For the CDR3, the DNA is TGTGCCGCACAGGGTAGAACTAATGAAAAACTGTTTTTT. This sequence encodes CAAQGRTNEKLFF.

This clonotype has ten or more counts. This chain connects TRBV4-1 to TRBJ2-1; D unclear. The CDR3 is 13 amino acids. With 3 bases removed from V and 12 bases from J, the gap between germline ends came to 15 bases. Germline CDR1 and CDR2: MGHRA and YSYEKL. The CDR3 region has the DNA TGCGCCAGCAGCCATCTCATGGGTCTGGTGCAGTTCTTC. The encoded protein is CASSHLMGLVQFF.

The chain employs TRBV5-1 and TRBJ2-7; 8 bases agree with TRBD1. V trimming: 4 bases; J trimming: 2 bases; junction bases outside the gene matches: 8. From germline, CDR1 is SGHRS and CDR2 YFSETQ. The length of the CDR3 is 15 residues. CDR3 DNA sequence: TGCGCCAGCAGCCAAGGTGGGACAGGCCCCTACGAGCAGTACTTC. This gives the protein CASSQGGTGPYEQYF.

This clonotype occurred many times. The chain employs TRBV5-1 and TRBJ1-4; 7 nucleotides match TRBD1. Trimming at V came to 6 bases and at J to 8 bases, leaving 13 bases not matched to a gene. The CDR3 consists of 15 residues. CDR1 is SGHRS and CDR2 is YFSETQ in the germline V gene. The CDR3 sequence: CASTNRGGDREKLFF. The CDR3 DNA reads TGCGCCAGCACCAACAGGGGAGGAGACCGCGAAAAACTGTTTTTT.

In its sample, this clonotype was seen a few times. The chain has TRBV12-3 or TRBV12-4 and TRBJ2-1; 13 positions match TRBD2. The V and J ends lost 6 bases and 5 bases, in that order; junction bases with no gene match: 7. The CDR3 extends over 16 amino acids. The CDR3, as DNA: TGTGCCAGCAGATCCGGACTAGCGGGAGAACACAATGAGCAGTTCTTC. Protein: CASRSGLAGEHNEQFF.

V usage is TRBV25-1 and J usage is TRBJ1-4; 8 nucleotides agree with TRBD1. Germline assignment: CDR1 MGHDK and CDR2 SYGVNS. This CDR3 has 15 amino acids. V was clipped by 3 bases and J by 7 bases; unmatched bases: 7. The CDR3, as DNA: TGTGCCAGCAGTGACTGGACAGGGATACTTGAAAAACTGTTTTTT. This gives the protein CASSDWTGILEKLFF.

The chain employs TRBV4-1 and TRBJ2-3; TRBD1 might be the D (5 bases). V shed 2 bases and J shed 7 bases, with 22 bases lying between them. CDR3 length: 17 residues. Germline V CDR1 and CDR2: MGHRA, YSYEKL. In DNA form, the CDR3 reads TGCGCCAGCAGCCAACAAGTGTGGGGCAGCTTAACGTATACGCAGTATTTT. Its translation is CASSQQVWGSLTYTQYF.

This clonotype was recorded many times. The rearrangement joins TRBV5-1 to TRBJ2-1, with 12 bases lining up with TRBD2. The V segment lost 0 bases and the J segment 9 bases; nucleotides outside the gene matches: 7. This CDR3 spans 16 amino acids. Germline values: CDR1 SGHRS, CDR2 YFSETQ. The DNA of the CDR3 is TGCGCCAGCAGCTTGGCGACTAGCGGGGGCAGTTCTGAGCAGTTCTTC. This gives the protein CASSLATSGGSSEQFF.

The chain employs TRBV29-1 and TRBJ2-7; D possibly corresponds to TRBD2 (7 bases). V gave up 5 bases and J gave up 1 base, with 18 bases separating them. The germline CDR1 and CDR2 sequences are SQVTM and ANQGSEA. The length of the CDR3 is 15 residues. The CDR3 loop reads CSVMGGAQKSYEQYF. The CDR3 region has the DNA TGCAGCGTTATGGGGGGGGCACAAAAGTCCTACGAGCAGTACTTC.

The chain links TRBV29-1 to TRBJ2-7; the D gene is possibly TRBD1 (6 bases). This CDR3 contains 11 residues. V was trimmed by 7 bases and J by 6 bases, leaving 13 bases between them. Germline assignment: CDR1 SQVTM and CDR2 ANQGSEA. The CDR3 reads CSGGEGGEQYF. The CDR3 DNA sequence: TGCAGCGGAGGTGAAGGGGGCGAGCAGTACTTC.

CDR3 loop: CASKRMRTSSYNEQFF. Written as DNA, the CDR3 is TGTGCCAGCAAGAGGATGCGAACAAGCTCCTACAATGAGCAGTTCTTC. J is TRBJ2-1 and V is TRBV2; D is uncertain. The V gene lost 7 bases and the J gene lost 0 bases, with 16 bases spanning the gap. CDR3 length: 16 residues. Germline V gene sequence: CDR1 SNHLY, CDR2 FYNNEI.

The chain is built from TRBV7-6 and TRBJ1-1; D unresolved. Between the trimmed V and J ends, which lost 8 bases and 0 bases, there was a span of 16 bases. This CDR3 has 15 amino acids. Germline assignment: CDR1 SGHVS and CDR2 FNYEAQ. The CDR3 coding sequence is TGTGCCAGCCGGATGTCGGCGGCGCTGAACACTGAAGCTTTCTTT. Translation gives CASRMSAALNTEAFF.

The genes are TRBV7-9 and TRBJ2-1; D possibly corresponds to TRBD2 (6 bases). Looked up from germline, CDR1 is SEHNR and CDR2 is FQNEAQ (reference sequence). The CDR3 is 14 residues long. V lost 3 bases to trimming and J lost 5 bases, with 11 bases between them. The CDR3 sequence is CASSFLAEDNEQFF. The CDR3 region has the DNA TGTGCCAGCAGCTTTTTAGCGGAAGACAATGAGCAGTTCTTC.

The chain couples TRBV27 to TRBJ2-7; maybe TRBD1 (6 bases). From germline, CDR1 is MNHEY and CDR2 SMNVEV (reference sequence). This CDR3 is 14 amino acids long. With 5 bases removed from V and 6 bases from J, the gap between germline ends came to 17 bases. As DNA, the CDR3 is TGTGCCAGCAGTCTCGTGGGGGCCTCCCGCGAGCAGTACTTC. Translated: CASSLVGASREQYF.

This clonotype was found many times. The V gene is TRBV6-5, the J gene TRBJ2-7, with 9 bases that match TRBD1. The CDR3 has 17 amino acids. V shed 4 bases and J 6 bases; nucleotides not matched to a gene: 16. Germline V gene lookup returns CDR1 MNHEY and CDR2 SVGAGI. The chain's CDR3 is CASSSGYGGQGTSEQYF. The CDR3, as DNA: TGTGCCAGCAGTTCGGGCTATGGGGGACAGGGAACTTCCGAGCAGTACTTC.

This clonotype was found once. The chain carries TRBV29-1 and TRBJ2-5, with a tentative D call TRBD2 (6 bases). The V end was cut by 3 bases, the J end by 5 bases, with 16 bases between. CDR1 SQVTM and CDR2 ANQGSEA come from the germline V gene. This CDR3 has 14 amino acids. CDR3 in DNA: TGCAGCGTTGAGGACGGGGAGGAAAGGGAGACCCAGTACTTC. Protein sequence: CSVEDGEERETQYF. Variable domain in full (rest from reference TRBV29-1 and TRBJ2-5): SAVISQKPSRDICQRGTSLTIQCQVDSQVTMMFWYRQQPGQSLTLIATANQGSEATYESGFVIDKFPISRPNLTFSTLTVSNMSPEDSSIYLCSVEDGEERETQYFGPGTRLLVL.

CDR3 protein: CSARAVARGTDTQYF. In DNA form, the CDR3 reads TGCAGTGCTAGAGCTGTCGCGAGAGGCACAGATACGCAGTATTTT. This chain connects TRBV20-1 to TRBJ2-3, with D uncertain. This CDR3 has 15 residues. V was pared by 1 base and J by 1 base, with 12 bases between. Germline V gene sequence: CDR1 DFQATT, CDR2 SNEGSKA (reference sequence).

Ten or more counts support this clonotype. This rearrangement joins TRBV3-1 to TRBJ2-3; D might be TRBD2 (6 bases). V lost 2 bases and J 0 bases, leaving 18 bases between the germline ends. This CDR3 comprises 18 residues. CDR1 is LGHDT and CDR2 is YNNKEL in the germline V gene (reference sequence). The CDR3 is CASSQTTGTGYSTDTQYF. As DNA, the CDR3 is TGTGCCAGCAGCCAAACAACCGGGACTGGGTATAGCACAGATACGCAGTATTTT.